Below, 21 T cell receptor beta chains from the same sample are listed, as sequenced in a study of blood T cell repertoires in COVID-19. The repertoire was sequenced with immunoSEQ multiplex PCR; TCRdb's copy has only in-frame clones and lacks some. This table holds about 32,000 clones, 87% found once. The sequenced sample was peripheral blood. All receptors derive from a man between 60 and 70 years old with active COVID-19.

The chain employs TRBV5-8 and TRBJ2-1, with 7 bases fitting TRBD1. The CDR3 loop spans 14 amino acids. J gave up 8 bases and V 0 bases, and 5 bases lay outside the gene matches. The germline gives CDR1 SGHTS, CDR2 YDEGEE. CDR3 DNA sequence: TGTGCCAGCAGCTTGGGCGACAGGGCCCATGAGCAGTTCTTC. This sequence encodes CASSLGDRAHEQFF.

The chain joins TRBV19 to TRBJ1-5; D not certain. CDR1 and CDR2 (germline): LNHDA, SQIVND (reference sequence). The CDR3 totals 14 residues. Trimming cost V 6 bases and J 4 bases, with 13 bases left between them. CDR3 DNA sequence: TGTGCCAGTAGCGACTCCGCCTCAAATCAGCCCCAGCATTTT. This sequence encodes CASSDSASNQPQHF.

The chain recombines TRBV7-8 with TRBJ1-1, with TRBD1 matching over 8 bases. The germline V gene encodes CDR1 SGHVS and CDR2 FQNEAQ. V dropped 2 bases and J dropped 2; count of bases not matched to a gene: 7. This CDR3 contains 16 residues. The CDR3 here is CASSLSGTGANTEAFF. As DNA, the CDR3 is TGTGCCAGCAGCTTATCGGGGACAGGAGCCAACACTGAAGCTTTCTTT.

This chain uses TRBV20-1 with TRBJ2-1; D is possibly TRBD1 (7 bases). Per germline, CDR1 DFQATT and CDR2 SNEGSKA (reference sequence). V lost 3 bases, J lost 0 bases, and 12 bases lay in between. CDR3 length equals 15 residues. CDR3 sequence reads: CSASGGTVSYNEQFF. In nucleotides, the CDR3 is TGCAGTGCTAGTGGCGGGACAGTCTCCTACAATGAGCAGTTCTTC.

The chain couples TRBV19 to TRBJ2-5, with TRBD2 identical over 9 bases. After removal of 1 base from V and 2 bases from J, the junction contained 2 bases not matched to a gene. Germline CDR1 LNHDA, CDR2 SQIVND (reference sequence). This CDR3 is built from 15 residues. In nucleotides, the CDR3 is TGTGCCAGTAGTATAGCTAGCGGGAATCAAGAGACCCAGTACTTC. It yields the protein CASSIASGNQETQYF.

The chain recombines TRBV4-1 with TRBJ2-6; 8 positions agree with TRBD1. After removal of 4 bases from V and 0 bases from J, the junction contained 5 bases not matched to a gene. CDR3 length equals 17 residues. Germline-derived CDR1 and CDR2 are MGHRA and YSYEKL. The CDR3 sequence is CASSRGQGGSGANVLTF. Here the CDR3 DNA reads TGCGCCAGCAGCCGAGGACAGGGAGGCTCTGGGGCCAACGTCCTGACTTTC.

This chain joins TRBV7-9 and TRBJ2-7; 11 bases are a match to TRBD1. The CDR3 totals 15 residues. CDR1 is SEHNR and CDR2 is FQNEAQ in the germline V gene (reference sequence). Germline trimming cut 5 bases from V and 8 bases from J; bases unmatched to any gene: 11. The DNA of the CDR3 is TGTGCCAGCAGCCCCGGACAGGGGGCGAAGTGGCAGCAGTACTTC. Protein sequence: CASSPGQGAKWQQYF.

The rearrangement uses TRBV5-4 and TRBJ2-7; 7 positions agree with TRBD1. The CDR3 has 16 residues. Germline assignment: CDR1 SGHNT and CDR2 YYREEE (reference sequence). The junction had 10 bases not matched to a gene; V was cut back by 4 bases and J by 0 bases. The CDR3 loop is CASSPRQGLSSYEQYF. DNA of the CDR3: TGTGCCAGCAGCCCTAGACAGGGCTTAAGCTCCTACGAGCAGTACTTC. Full variable domain (missing parts from reference TRBV5-4 and TRBJ2-7): ETGVTQSPTHLIKTRGQQVTLRCSSQSGHNTVSWYQQALGQGPQFIFQYYREEENGRGNFPPRFSGLQFPNYSSELNVNALELDDSALYLCASSPRQGLSSYEQYFGPGTRLTVT.

This clone was observed a handful of times. This chain joins TRBV7-9 and TRBJ2-3, with a tentative D call TRBD2 (5 bases). V gave up 0 bases and J gave up 4 bases, with 8 bases separating them. CDR1 is SEHNR, CDR2 FQNEAQ, per germline (reference sequence). The CDR3 runs 14 residues. CDR3 sequence (DNA): TGTGCCAGCAGCTTAGCGGAAGCGGCAGATACGCAGTATTTT. Amino acids: CASSLAEAADTQYF.

This sequence joins TRBV5-4 and TRBJ2-1; 7 bases map to TRBD1. CDR1 and CDR2 from the germline V gene are SGHNT and YYREEE (reference sequence). V dropped 4 bases and J dropped 8; count of bases not matched to a gene: 15. The CDR3 length is 16 residues. The CDR3 region is CASSGGKGASLHEQFF. CDR3 sequence (DNA): TGTGCCAGCAGCGGGGGAAAGGGGGCATCTCTGCATGAGCAGTTCTTC.

The genes are TRBV6-5 and TRBJ2-3, with TRBD1 matching over 7 bases. Germline CDR1 is MNHEY and CDR2 is SVGAGI. Losses at the gene ends were 9 bases for V and 1 base for J; bases not matched to a gene: 7. This CDR3 has 14 residues. The CDR3 here is CASHRGHRTDTQYF. The CDR3 coding sequence is TGTGCCAGTCACAGGGGCCATCGCACAGATACGCAGTATTTT.

V gene TRBV29-1 combines with J gene TRBJ1-1; the D is unclear. Germline V gene lookup returns CDR1 SQVTM and CDR2 ANQGSEA. V shed 4 bases and J shed 8 bases, with 11 bases lying between them. This CDR3 is 11 amino acids long. CDR3 in DNA: TGCAGCGTTGGGAGAGCAGCGGAAGCTTTCTTT. As protein: CSVGRAAEAFF.

The rearrangement joins TRBV6-2 or TRBV6-3 to TRBJ1-2; D call uncertain. The CDR3 contains 13 residues. The V gene's germline CDR1 is MNHEY and CDR2 SVGEGT. Trimming removed 2 bases from V and 8 bases from J, with 12 bases in between. The chain's CDR3 is CASSYEDVRGYTF. CDR3 DNA sequence: TGTGCCAGCAGTTACGAAGACGTGCGGGGCTACACCTTC.

V gene TRBV5-6 combines with J gene TRBJ1-5; D call uncertain. The CDR3 extends over 13 amino acids. Germline CDR1 SGHDT, CDR2 YYEEEE. Trimming took off 2 bases at V and 4 bases at J, with 7 bases between the two ends. In DNA form, the CDR3 reads TGTGCCAGCAGCTTTGGTCAGAATCAGCCCCAGCATTTT. Protein: CASSFGQNQPQHF.

The DNA of the CDR3 is TGTGCCAGCAGTTACTCGAAACCAGGCCACTATGGCTACACCTTC. Translation gives CASSYSKPGHYGYTF. This chain joins TRBV6-2 or TRBV6-3 and TRBJ1-2; D unresolved. Germline CDR1 reads MNHEY; CDR2 reads SVGEGT. There are 15 residues in the CDR3. V was pared by 0 bases and J by 3 bases, with 11 bases between.

The chain couples TRBV19 to TRBJ2-7; 9 bases map to TRBD1. V shed 5 bases and J 6 bases; nucleotides not matched to a gene: 8. The CDR3 is 14 residues long. Germline CDR1 is LNHDA and CDR2 is SQIVND (reference sequence). Here the CDR3 reads CASSSRDRVTEQYF. Here the CDR3 DNA reads TGTGCCAGTAGTTCCCGGGACAGGGTCACCGAGCAGTACTTC. The whole variable domain, filled in from reference TRBV19 and TRBJ2-7, reads DGGITQSPKYLFRKEGQNVTLSCEQNLNHDAMYWYRQDPGQGLRLIYYSQIVNDFQKGDIAEGYSVSREKKESFPLTVTSAQKNPTAFYLCASSSRDRVTEQYFGPGTRLTVT.

The rearrangement links TRBV3-1 (or the pseudogene TRBV3-2) to TRBJ2-7; the D is unclear. The CDR3 has 11 amino acids. Germline CDR1 reads LGHDT; CDR2 reads YNNKEL (reference sequence). Trimming removed 4 bases from V and 3 bases from J, with 4 bases in between. CDR3 coding DNA: TGTGCCAGCAGCCCCGTCTACGAGCAGTACTTC. Protein sequence: CASSPVYEQYF.

The chain has TRBV7-3 and TRBJ1-1; 8 bases match TRBD1. Germline CDR1 and CDR2: SGHTA and FQGTGA. J gave up 5 bases and V 4 bases, and 9 bases lay outside the gene matches. The length of the CDR3 is 15 residues. CDR3 DNA: TGTGCCAGCAGCTCTCAGGGGGCGCGGGGGACTGAAGCTTTCTTT. Translation gives CASSSQGARGTEAFF.

This clone has just a few counts. The V gene is TRBV5-5, the J gene TRBJ2-7, with a possible D match to TRBD2 (5 bases). CDR3 size: 14 residues. Per the germline V gene, CDR1 is SGHKS and CDR2 is YYEKEE (reference sequence). With 0 bases removed from V and 7 bases from J, the gap between germline ends came to 14 bases. CDR3 coding DNA: TGTGCCAGCAGCTTGGGTGGAGGAGGTAAAGAGCAGTACTTC. Translation: CASSLGGGGKEQYF.

The chain has TRBV11-1 and TRBJ2-5, with 12 bases identical to TRBD2. The CDR3 spans 15 residues. Germline V gene data show CDR1 as SGHAT and CDR2 as FQDESV (reference sequence). The trim removed 5 bases at V and 6 bases at J, leaving 7 bases unmatched. The CDR3 loop reads CASSLGTSGLKTQYF. CDR3 coding DNA: TGTGCCAGCAGCCTAGGGACTAGCGGGCTGAAGACCCAGTACTTC.

The chain is built from TRBV12-3 or TRBV12-4 and TRBJ2-5; a possible D gene is TRBD2 (6 bases). The CDR3 is 13 residues long. Deletions cut 7 bases from V and 1 base from J, with 10 bases between. CDR3 bases: TGTGCCAGCAAGGGTAGCGGCCAAGAGACCCAGTACTTC. It yields the protein CASKGSGQETQYF.